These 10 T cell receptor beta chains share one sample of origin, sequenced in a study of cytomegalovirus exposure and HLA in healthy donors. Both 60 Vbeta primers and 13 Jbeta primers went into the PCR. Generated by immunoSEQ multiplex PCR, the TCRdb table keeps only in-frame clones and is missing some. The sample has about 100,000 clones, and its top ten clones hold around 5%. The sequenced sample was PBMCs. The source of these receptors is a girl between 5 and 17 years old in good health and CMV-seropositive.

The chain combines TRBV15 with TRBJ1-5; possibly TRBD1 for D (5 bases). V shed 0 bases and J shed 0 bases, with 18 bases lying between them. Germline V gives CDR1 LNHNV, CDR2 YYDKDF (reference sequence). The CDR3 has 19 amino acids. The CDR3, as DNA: TGTGCCACCAGCAGAGATGGGGCACAGCCAGGCCTTAGCAATCAGCCCCAGCATTTT. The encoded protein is CATSRDGAQPGLSNQPQHF.

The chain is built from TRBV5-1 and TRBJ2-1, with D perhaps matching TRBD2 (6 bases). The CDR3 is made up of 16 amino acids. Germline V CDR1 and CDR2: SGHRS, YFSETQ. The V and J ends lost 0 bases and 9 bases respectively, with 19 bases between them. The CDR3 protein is CASSLAPEGSQGEQFF. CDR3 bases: TGCGCCAGCAGCTTGGCCCCGGAGGGGAGTCAGGGTGAGCAGTTCTTC. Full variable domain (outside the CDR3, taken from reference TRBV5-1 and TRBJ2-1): KAGVTQTPRYLIKTRGQQVTLSCSPISGHRSVSWYQQTPGQGLQFLFEYFSETQRNKGNFPGRFSGRQFSNSRSEMNVSTLELGDSALYLCASSLAPEGSQGEQFFGPGTRLTVL.

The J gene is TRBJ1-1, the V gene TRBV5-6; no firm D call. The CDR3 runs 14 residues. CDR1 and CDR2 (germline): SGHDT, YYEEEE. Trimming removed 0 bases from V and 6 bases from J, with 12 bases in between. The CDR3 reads CASSLATGRAEAFF. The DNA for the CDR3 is TGTGCCAGCAGCTTGGCCACCGGGAGGGCTGAAGCTTTCTTT.

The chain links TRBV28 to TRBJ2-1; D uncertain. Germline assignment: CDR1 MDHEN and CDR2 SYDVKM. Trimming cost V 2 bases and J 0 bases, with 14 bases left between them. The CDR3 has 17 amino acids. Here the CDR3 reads CASSLPPPVSSYNEQFF. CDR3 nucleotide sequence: TGTGCCAGCAGTTTACCCCCCCCGGTAAGCTCCTACAATGAGCAGTTCTTC.

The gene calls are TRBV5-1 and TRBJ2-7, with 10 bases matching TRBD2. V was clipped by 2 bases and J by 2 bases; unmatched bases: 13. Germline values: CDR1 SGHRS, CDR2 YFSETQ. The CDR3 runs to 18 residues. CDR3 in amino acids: CASSLGASGGRSAYEQYF. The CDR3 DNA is TGCGCCAGCAGCTTAGGCGCTAGCGGGGGCAGGAGCGCCTACGAGCAGTACTTC.

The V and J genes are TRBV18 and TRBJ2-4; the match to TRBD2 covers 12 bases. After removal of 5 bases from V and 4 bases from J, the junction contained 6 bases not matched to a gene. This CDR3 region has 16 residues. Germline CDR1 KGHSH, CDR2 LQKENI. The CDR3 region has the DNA TGTGCCAGCTCAACGGATCTAGCGGGGGGGAAAAACATTCAGTACTTC. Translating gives CASSTDLAGGKNIQYF. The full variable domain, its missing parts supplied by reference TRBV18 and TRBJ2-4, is NAGVMQNPRHLVRRRGQEARLRCSPMKGHSHVYWYRQLPEEGLKFMVYLQKENIIDESGMPKERFSAEFPKEGPSILRIQQVVRGDSAAYFCASSTDLAGGKNIQYFGAGTRLSVL.

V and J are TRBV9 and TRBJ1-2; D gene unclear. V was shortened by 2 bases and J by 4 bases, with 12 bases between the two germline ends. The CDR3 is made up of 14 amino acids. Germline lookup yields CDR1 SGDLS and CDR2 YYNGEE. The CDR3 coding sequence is TGTGCCAGCAGCGTTCACATGGGGAGCTATGGCTACACCTTC. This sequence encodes CASSVHMGSYGYTF.

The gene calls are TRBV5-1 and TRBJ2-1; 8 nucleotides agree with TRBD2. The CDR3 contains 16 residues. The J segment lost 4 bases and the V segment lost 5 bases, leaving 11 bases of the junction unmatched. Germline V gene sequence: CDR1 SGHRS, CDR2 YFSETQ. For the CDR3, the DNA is TGCGCCAGCAGGCGGGGGGAGACAGCTTCTTACAATGAGCAGTTCTTC. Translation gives CASRRGETASYNEQFF. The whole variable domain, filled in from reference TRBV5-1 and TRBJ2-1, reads KAGVTQTPRYLIKTRGQQVTLSCSPISGHRSVSWYQQTPGQGLQFLFEYFSETQRNKGNFPGRFSGRQFSNSRSEMNVSTLELGDSALYLCASRRGETASYNEQFFGPGTRLTVL.

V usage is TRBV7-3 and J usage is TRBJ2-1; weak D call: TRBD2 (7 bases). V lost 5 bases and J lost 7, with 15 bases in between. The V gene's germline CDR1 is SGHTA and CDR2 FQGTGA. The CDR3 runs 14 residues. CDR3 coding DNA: TGTGCCAGCAGCCGAAGGGGGGGGAGAAATGAGCAGTTCTTC. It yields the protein CASSRRGGRNEQFF.

The CDR3 DNA follows: TGCGCCAGCAGCCAAGATCTCCCCAGGGGAAGCAGTGAGCAGTTCTTC. Its translation: CASSQDLPRGSSEQFF. The chain carries TRBV4-3 and TRBJ2-1; weak D call: TRBD1 (6 bases). The germline V and J ends were trimmed by 0 bases and 9 bases, with 18 bases remaining between them. The CDR3 is 16 amino acids. Germline-derived CDR1 and CDR2 are LGHNA and YSLEER.